These 32 T cell receptor beta chains originate from one sample sequenced in a study of technical replicates of blood from a few donors. Profiled with immunoSEQ multiplex PCR; TCRdb holds only in-frame clones, not every one. This repertoire shows tens of thousands of clones, around 89% found once; its top ten account for approximately 0.41%. The source material was T cells isolated from PBMCs. These receptors originate from a human donor in good health.

V is TRBV5-1 and J is TRBJ2-7; no definite D call. Germline assignment: CDR1 SGHRS and CDR2 YFSETQ. CDR3 length: 11 residues. Trimming took off 5 bases at V and 4 bases at J, with 7 bases between the two ends. The CDR3: CASSNGYEQYF. Written as DNA, the CDR3 is TGCGCCAGCAGTAACGGTTACGAGCAGTACTTC. Drawing the rest from reference TRBV5-1 and TRBJ2-7, the complete variable domain is KAGVTQTPRYLIKTRGQQVTLSCSPISGHRSVSWYQQTPGQGLQFLFEYFSETQRNKGNFPGRFSGRQFSNSRSEMNVSTLELGDSALYLCASSNGYEQYFGPGTRLTVT.

The V gene is TRBV27, the J gene TRBJ2-1, with a tentative D call TRBD2 (6 bases). CDR1 and CDR2 from the germline V gene are MNHEY and SMNVEV (reference sequence). Trimming took off 5 bases at V and 7 bases at J, with 12 bases between the two ends. CDR3 length equals 13 residues. Written as DNA, the CDR3 is TGTGCCAGCAGTAAAAGGGACTCGAATGAGCAGTTCTTC. It yields the protein CASSKRDSNEQFF.

In nucleotides, the CDR3 is TGTGCCAGCAGTCCGGGAATCTCGCTAACCCAGCCCCAGCATTTT. This sequence encodes CASSPGISLTQPQHF. The V and J genes are TRBV27 and TRBJ1-5; D gene ambiguous. V gave up 5 bases and J gave up 7 bases, with 18 bases separating them. This CDR3 has 15 amino acids. Germline-derived CDR1 and CDR2 are MNHEY and SMNVEV (reference sequence).

The rearrangement uses TRBV19 and TRBJ2-5; the D gene is possibly TRBD2 (7 bases). The CDR3 is 16 residues long. Germline V gives CDR1 LNHDA, CDR2 SQIVND (reference sequence). V was pared by 1 base and J by 2 bases, with 14 bases between. CDR3 loop: CASSIGQGTTQETQYF. Here the CDR3 DNA reads TGTGCCAGTAGTATAGGGCAGGGGACTACTCAAGAGACCCAGTACTTC.

The chain uses TRBV18 and TRBJ2-7; 8 bases align to TRBD1. CDR1 is KGHSH, CDR2 LQKENI, per germline. This CDR3 has 15 residues. V shed 2 bases and J 3 bases; nucleotides not matched to a gene: 6. Here the CDR3 reads CASSPGGTGGYEQYF. In DNA form, the CDR3 reads TGTGCCAGCTCACCAGGTGGGACAGGAGGCTACGAGCAGTACTTC.

This chain joins TRBV7-9 and TRBJ2-2, with D perhaps TRBD2 (5 bases). In germline, CDR1 is SEHNR, CDR2 FQNEAQ (reference sequence). The CDR3 spans 15 residues. The germline V and J ends were trimmed by 5 bases and 1 base, with 11 bases remaining between them. The CDR3 region is CASSQLGGNTGELFF. The CDR3 DNA reads as TGTGCCAGCAGCCAACTAGGCGGGAACACCGGGGAGCTGTTTTTT. The variable domain in full, completed from reference TRBV7-9 and TRBJ2-2, reads DTGVSQNPRHKITKRGQNVTFRCDPISEHNRLYWYRQTLGQGPEFLTYFQNEAQLEKSRLLSDRFSAERPKGSFSTLEIQRTEQGDSAMYLCASSQLGGNTGELFFGEGSRLTVL.

The chain links TRBV28 to TRBJ2-3, with 8 nucleotides matching TRBD1. The CDR3 contains 13 residues. Germline CDR1 MDHEN, CDR2 SYDVKM. The trim removed 4 bases at V and 3 bases at J, leaving 0 bases unmatched. DNA of the CDR3: TGTGCCAGCAGTTGGACAGGGACAGATACGCAGTATTTT. Residues: CASSWTGTDTQYF. The whole variable domain, remainder taken from reference TRBV28 and TRBJ2-3, is DVKVTQSSRYLVKRTGEKVFLECVQDMDHENMFWYRQDPGLGLRLIYFSYDVKMKEKGDIPEGYSVSREKKERFSLILESASTNQTSMYLCASSWTGTDTQYFGPGTRLTVL.

The chain recombines TRBV7-9 with TRBJ1-1; D ambiguous. CDR1 SEHNR and CDR2 FQNEAQ come from the germline V gene (reference sequence). Between the trimmed V and J ends, which lost 1 base and 4 bases, there was a span of 19 bases. The CDR3 runs 17 residues. The CDR3, as DNA: TGTGCCAGCAGCTTAGGAGCATTGTCGGGTCTCGGCACTGAAGCTTTCTTT. Protein: CASSLGALSGLGTEAFF.

CDR3 nucleotides: TGTGCCAGCAGCTTGAGGGTGACCACCGGGGAGCTGTTTTTT. It translates to CASSLRVTTGELFF. The chain employs TRBV7-9 and TRBJ2-2; tentatively, D is TRBD2 (5 bases). The CDR3 is made up of 14 amino acids. The V gene's germline CDR1 is SEHNR and CDR2 FQNEAQ (reference sequence). V was trimmed by 3 bases and J by 4 bases, leaving 9 bases between them.

The chain carries TRBV6-5 and TRBJ1-1, with a tentative D call TRBD1 (5 bases). In germline, CDR1 is MNHEY, CDR2 SVGAGI. V was clipped by 7 bases and J by 2 bases, with 17 bases between them. The CDR3 is made up of 15 amino acids. The CDR3 DNA follows: TGTGCCAGCACCAACTGGGGGGGAGGAAACACTGAAGCTTTCTTT. Translated, it gives CASTNWGGGNTEAFF.

The rearrangement joins TRBV7-3 to TRBJ2-3, with TRBD2 matching 9 bases. CDR3 length: 19 amino acids. Germline CDR1 is SGHTA and CDR2 is FQGTGA. V lost 7 bases and J lost 4; bases outside the gene matches: 21. The CDR3 is CASNGQSRLAGWWADTQYF. The CDR3 DNA reads TGTGCCAGCAACGGACAATCTCGGCTAGCGGGATGGTGGGCAGATACGCAGTATTTT.

This chain connects TRBV4-2 to TRBJ1-4; weak D call: TRBD1 (6 bases). Germline-derived CDR1 and CDR2 are LGHNA and YNFKEQ. V lost 5 bases and J 5 bases, leaving 12 bases between the germline ends. The CDR3 extends over 14 amino acids. Here the CDR3 DNA reads TGTGCCAGCAGCTCGGACAGTATGAATGAAAAACTGTTTTTT. The encoded protein is CASSSDSMNEKLFF.

V usage is TRBV5-1 and J usage is TRBJ2-3, with 10 bases matching TRBD2. From germline, CDR1 is SGHRS and CDR2 YFSETQ. J was trimmed by 4 bases and V by 0 bases; bases with no gene match: 11. The length of the CDR3 is 18 residues. The CDR3 region is CASSLVGLLAGVSDTQYF. The CDR3 DNA reads TGCGCCAGCAGCTTGGTAGGTCTCCTAGCGGGAGTTTCAGATACGCAGTATTTT.

V is TRBV7-2 and J is TRBJ2-1; D uncertain. The CDR3 spans 13 residues. V was clipped by 3 bases and J by 10 bases, with 13 bases between them. Germline V gives CDR1 SGHTA, CDR2 FQGNSA. Written as DNA, the CDR3 is TGTGCCAGCAGCTTCGTCCTGGCCCGAGAGCAGTTCTTC. Translated: CASSFVLAREQFF.

This clone was picked up one time. The chain uses TRBV13 and TRBJ1-2; 7 nucleotides match TRBD1. The CDR3 is 16 residues long. Germline loops: CDR1 PRHDT, CDR2 FYEKMQ (reference sequence). J lost 2 bases, V lost 1 base, and 7 bases had no gene match. CDR3 in amino acids: CASSLEWDRYNYGYTF. CDR3 coding DNA: TGTGCCAGCAGCTTAGAATGGGACAGATACAACTATGGCTACACCTTC.

V gene TRBV6-6 combines with J gene TRBJ2-2; D remains unclear. The CDR3 spans 13 residues. V was cut by 7 bases and J by 4 bases, with 10 bases left in between. CDR1 and CDR2 (germline): MNHNY, SVGAGI (reference sequence). Here the CDR3 reads CASIQASTGELFF. CDR3 bases: TGTGCCAGCATCCAGGCGAGCACCGGGGAGCTGTTTTTT.

The genes are TRBV9 and TRBJ1-2; D might be TRBD1 (5 bases). This CDR3 is 16 amino acids long. Trimming removed 3 bases from V and 2 bases from J, with 17 bases in between. CDR1 SGDLS and CDR2 YYNGEE come from the germline V gene. The CDR3 loop reads CASSDPREANNYGYTF. For the CDR3, the DNA is TGTGCCAGCAGCGACCCCAGGGAGGCCAACAACTATGGCTACACCTTC.

This rearrangement joins TRBV4-1 to TRBJ1-5, with TRBD1 matching 9 bases. V lost 3 bases and J lost 4; bases outside the gene matches: 7. Per the germline V gene, CDR1 is MGHRA and CDR2 is YSYEKL. The CDR3 is 16 residues long. The CDR3 spells CASSHRLQGANQPQHF. CDR3 sequence (DNA): TGCGCCAGCAGCCACCGACTACAGGGGGCTAATCAGCCCCAGCATTTT.

The chain is built from TRBV4-1 and TRBJ2-7, with TRBD2 matching 8 bases. The CDR3 runs 16 residues. Germline V gene sequence: CDR1 MGHRA, CDR2 YSYEKL. Unmatched junction bases numbered 7, after V lost 1 base and J lost 2 bases. In DNA form, the CDR3 reads TGCGCCAGCAGCCAAGGCCTCTCGGGACTAGCCTACGAGCAGTACTTC. Translated: CASSQGLSGLAYEQYF.

The V and J genes are TRBV5-1 and TRBJ1-1; D may be TRBD1 (5 bases). This CDR3 spans 14 amino acids. Trimming cost V 4 bases and J 3 bases, with 13 bases left between them. Germline CDR1 and CDR2: SGHRS and YFSETQ. This CDR3 reads CASSPGPGYTEAFF. CDR3 in DNA: TGCGCCAGCAGCCCAGGCCCAGGGTACACTGAAGCTTTCTTT.

V usage is TRBV9 and J usage is TRBJ2-7, with 10 bases identical to TRBD1. The junction had 5 bases not matched to a gene; V was cut back by 2 bases and J by 6 bases. This CDR3 spans 14 amino acids. In germline, CDR1 is SGDLS, CDR2 YYNGEE. This chain's CDR3 is CASSVGGQGSEQYF. CDR3 DNA: TGTGCCAGCAGCGTGGGGGGACAGGGGAGCGAGCAGTACTTC.

This chain joins TRBV7-3 and TRBJ2-2; D might be TRBD1 (6 bases). Between the trimmed V and J ends, which lost 5 bases and 2 bases, there was a span of 21 bases. The CDR3 extends over 18 amino acids. Per germline, CDR1 SGHTA and CDR2 FQGTGA. The CDR3 region is CASSPQAVGALNTGELFF. CDR3 bases: TGTGCCAGCAGCCCCCAAGCGGTGGGGGCTCTTAACACCGGGGAGCTGTTTTTT.

The CDR3 sequence is CASSYAAGADTQYF. The CDR3 DNA is TGTGCCAGCAGTTACGCGGCGGGAGCGGATACGCAGTATTTT. V gene TRBV6-5 combines with J gene TRBJ2-3; TRBD2 agrees at 7 bases. V shed 2 bases, J shed 6 bases, and the junction held 5 bases outside the gene matches. The CDR3 runs to 14 residues. The germline V gene encodes CDR1 MNHEY and CDR2 SVGAGI.

The chain recombines TRBV10-3 with TRBJ2-7; TRBD2 is a possible D gene (6 bases). This CDR3 spans 16 amino acids. Germline CDR1 and CDR2: ENHRY and SYGVKD. The ends were cut back, 0 bases at V and 3 bases at J, with 15 bases in the middle. The CDR3 here is CAISESLGGAGYEQYF. Here the CDR3 DNA reads TGTGCCATCAGTGAGTCTTTGGGCGGGGCTGGCTACGAGCAGTACTTC.

V usage is TRBV19 and J usage is TRBJ2-2; 7 bases are shared with TRBD2. The CDR3 covers 18 residues. Germline-derived CDR1 and CDR2 are LNHDA and SQIVND (reference sequence). The trim removed 5 bases at V and 3 bases at J, leaving 15 bases unmatched. The CDR3 DNA reads TGTGCCAGTAGTTTGGGCTATGGGAGGGGCGCATACACCGGGGAGCTGTTTTTT. The encoded protein is CASSLGYGRGAYTGELFF.

V is TRBV10-3 and J is TRBJ2-1; D remains ambiguous. V was pared by 2 bases and J by 10 bases, with 12 bases between. The germline CDR1 and CDR2 sequences are ENHRY and SYGVKD. The CDR3 covers 13 residues. In DNA form, the CDR3 reads TGTGCCATCAGTGAGGTCACAGTGGCGGAGCAGTTCTTC. Its protein is CAISEVTVAEQFF.

The chain carries TRBV9 and TRBJ2-3; 8 bases are shared with TRBD1. CDR1 is SGDLS, CDR2 YYNGEE, per germline. V shed 4 bases and J 1 base; nucleotides not matched to a gene: 5. The CDR3 contains 15 residues. CDR3 loop: CASSLRGQGTDTQYF. The CDR3 nucleotides are TGTGCCAGCAGCCTCCGGGGACAGGGCACAGATACGCAGTATTTT.

The V call is TRBV30, the J call TRBJ2-7, with 10 bases identical to TRBD1. Trimming at V came to 3 bases and at J to 5 bases, leaving 4 bases not matched to a gene. Germline CDR1 GTSNPN, CDR2 SVGIG (reference sequence). The CDR3 spans 13 residues. The CDR3 DNA follows: TGTGCCTGGAGGGACAGGGGGATCAACGAGCAGTACTTC. It encodes CAWRDRGINEQYF.

The chain recombines TRBV9 with TRBJ1-1; weak D call: TRBD1 (5 bases). In germline, CDR1 is SGDLS, CDR2 YYNGEE. The V end lost 3 bases, the J end lost 4 bases, and 13 bases lay between the germline ends. The length of the CDR3 is 14 residues. CDR3 amino acids: CASSELGLITEAFF. The DNA for the CDR3 is TGTGCCAGCAGCGAACTGGGACTTATCACTGAAGCTTTCTTT.

V and J are TRBV7-9 and TRBJ1-5; TRBD1 agrees at 8 bases. The V and J ends lost 1 base and 4 bases, in that order; junction bases with no gene match: 3. CDR1 SEHNR and CDR2 FQNEAQ come from the germline V gene (reference sequence). CDR3 length equals 15 residues. CDR3 nucleotides: TGTGCCAGCAGCTTAGGGACAGGGACTAATCAGCCCCAGCATTTT. Translation gives CASSLGTGTNQPQHF.

CDR3 loop: CASSFDRALTYEQYF. The CDR3 DNA follows: TGTGCCAGCAGCTTTGACAGGGCCCTGACCTACGAGCAGTACTTC. This chain uses TRBV7-2 with TRBJ2-7; 7 bases fit TRBD1. With V trimmed by 3 bases and J by 2 bases, 7 bases remained unmatched. The CDR3 spans 15 residues. Germline assignment: CDR1 SGHTA and CDR2 FQGNSA. Drawing the rest from reference TRBV7-2 and TRBJ2-7, the complete variable domain is GAGVSQSPSNKVTEKGKDVELRCDPISGHTALYWYRQSLGQGLEFLIYFQGNSAPDKSGLPSDRFSAERTGGSVSTLTIQRTQQEDSAVYLCASSFDRALTYEQYFGPGTRLTVT.

The chain links TRBV7-2 to TRBJ2-1; D may be TRBD2 (6 bases). Trimming stripped 5 bases from V and 2 bases from J, with 22 bases between. CDR3 length: 18 amino acids. Germline V gene sequence: CDR1 SGHTA, CDR2 FQGNSA. The CDR3 reads CASSHPLYPAGPYNEQFF. CDR3 bases: TGTGCCAGCAGCCACCCGCTTTACCCAGCGGGCCCCTACAATGAGCAGTTCTTC.